These T cell receptor beta chains were read from a single sample in a study of shared clonotypes between healthy human individuals. Libraries were prepared by immunoSEQ multiplex PCR; TCRdb keeps only in-frame clonotypes and omits some of them. The table includes roughly 1.5 million clones, 95% to 99% detected once. Sequencing was performed on naive CD4+ T cells sorted from blood. The receptors originated from a man aged 25 to 45 in good health. Each CDR3 is given with its conserved first and last residue. A D gene is named only where the DNA matches it firmly. Clone size is not always given. Where it is, it says once, few, many or a class for expanded clones.

V gene: TRBV6-5
D gene: NA
J gene: TRBJ1-5
clone size: few
CDR3 DNA: TGTGCCAGCAGAAGCAGTAGCAATCAGCCCCAGCATTTT
CDR3 protein: CASRSSSNQPQHF

V gene: TRBV19
D gene: NA
J gene: TRBJ1-5
clone size: NA
CDR3 DNA: TGTGCCAGTAGTATTTCCCAAGGCCCGACGGGCAATCAGCCCCAGCATTTT
CDR3 protein: CASSISQGPTGNQPQHF

V gene: TRBV9
D gene: NA
J gene: TRBJ1-3
clone size: NA
CDR3 DNA: TGTGCCAGCAGCTCAGGGGTTGGAAACACCATATATTTT
CDR3 protein: CASSSGVGNTIYF

V gene: TRBV7-3
D gene: NA
J gene: TRBJ2-7
clone size: NA
CDR3 DNA: TGTGCCAGCAGCTTAACTTTAGCGTCAGACGAGCAGTACTTC
CDR3 protein: CASSLTLASDEQYF

V gene: TRBV6-6
D gene: NA
J gene: TRBJ1-2
clone size: NA
CDR3 DNA: TGTGCCAGCACTTTGACAGCGAATTACTATGGCTACACCTTC
CDR3 protein: CASTLTANYYGYTF

V gene: TRBV6-6
D gene: NA
J gene: TRBJ2-7
clone size: NA
CDR3 DNA: TGTGCCAGCAGACTCGACAGCTACGAGCAGTACTTC
CDR3 protein: CASRLDSYEQYF

V gene: TRBV5-1
D gene: NA
J gene: TRBJ2-3
clone size: once
CDR3 DNA: TGCGCCAGCAAATTAGGGATAGGCTTGACAGATACGCAGTATTTT
CDR3 protein: CASKLGIGLTDTQYF

V gene: TRBV11-2
D gene: TRBD1
J gene: TRBJ2-1
clone size: NA
CDR3 DNA: TGTGCCAGCAGGTCCACAGGGGTGGGTGAGCAGTTCTTC
CDR3 protein: CASRSTGVGEQFF

V gene: TRBV20-1
D gene: NA
J gene: TRBJ1-1
clone size: NA
CDR3 DNA: TGCAGTGCTAGAGCGCCGACTGAAGCTTTCTTT
CDR3 protein: CSARAPTEAFF

V gene: TRBV29-1
D gene: NA
J gene: TRBJ1-1
clone size: NA
CDR3 DNA: TGCAGCGTTGAAATATCCATGAACACTGAAGCTTTCTTT
CDR3 protein: CSVEISMNTEAFF

V gene: TRBV4-1
D gene: NA
J gene: TRBJ1-5
clone size: NA
CDR3 DNA: TGCGCCAGCAGTCAACTAGAACGGCCCCAGCATTTT
CDR3 protein: CASSQLERPQHF

V gene: TRBV5-4
D gene: NA
J gene: TRBJ2-5
clone size: NA
CDR3 DNA: TGTGCCAGCAGCTTGGCCGGGACGGCCGAGAGGACCCAGTACTTC
CDR3 protein: CASSLAGTAERTQYF

V gene: TRBV15
D gene: TRBD1
J gene: TRBJ1-2
clone size: NA
CDR3 DNA: TGTGCCACCAGCAGAACCAGACAGGGGGCTAACTATGGCTACACCTTC
CDR3 protein: CATSRTRQGANYGYTF

V gene: TRBV18
D gene: NA
J gene: TRBJ2-7
clone size: NA
CDR3 DNA: TGTGCCAGCTCTCCGACCGGGGGGCTCCCCCTCGCCTACGAGCAGTACTTC
CDR3 protein: CASSPTGGLPLAYEQYF

V gene: TRBV6-1
D gene: NA
J gene: TRBJ1-2
clone size: NA
CDR3 DNA: TGTGCCAGCAGCCCCATACCGGACGTTTACTATGGCTACACCTTC
CDR3 protein: CASSPIPDVYYGYTF

V gene: TRBV5-1
D gene: TRBD2
J gene: TRBJ2-3
clone size: NA
CDR3 DNA: TGCGCCAGCAGCTTACCTAGCGGGAGTAGCACAGATACGCAGTATTTT
CDR3 protein: CASSLPSGSSTDTQYF

V gene: TRBV7-2
D gene: NA
J gene: TRBJ2-5
clone size: NA
CDR3 DNA: TGTGCCAGCAGCTTAGCTCCTGGTCGGTCAGAGACCCAGTACTTC
CDR3 protein: CASSLAPGRSETQYF

V gene: TRBV28
D gene: NA
J gene: TRBJ1-5
clone size: NA
CDR3 DNA: TGTGCCAGCAGTCCGCGGGGTTCGGGGGGACATCAGCCCCAGCATTTT
CDR3 protein: CASSPRGSGGHQPQHF

V gene: TRBV7-8
D gene: TRBD1
J gene: TRBJ1-3
clone size: NA
CDR3 DNA: TGTGCCAGCAGCTGGGGGACAGCCTCTGGAAACACCATATATTTT
CDR3 protein: CASSWGTASGNTIYF

V gene: TRBV5-1
D gene: TRBD2
J gene: TRBJ2-3
clone size: NA
CDR3 DNA: TGCGCCAGCAGCTTGGGAGTAGCGGGAGGGTACACAGATACGCAGTATTTT
CDR3 protein: CASSLGVAGGYTDTQYF

V gene: TRBV5-1
D gene: NA
J gene: TRBJ2-5
clone size: once
CDR3 DNA: TGCGCCAGCAGCTTGGAGCTTAGGGGCAAAGAAGAGACCCAGTACTTC
CDR3 protein: CASSLELRGKEETQYF

V gene: TRBV10-2
D gene: TRBD1
J gene: TRBJ1-1
clone size: NA
CDR3 DNA: TGCGCCAGCAGAGGATTGACAGGGTTAATCTGGGTGAACACTGAAGCTTTCTTT
CDR3 protein: CASRGLTGLIWVNTEAFF

V gene: TRBV10-3
D gene: TRBD2
J gene: TRBJ2-3
clone size: NA
CDR3 DNA: TGTGCCAGCGGGGGGGAGACAGATACGCAGTATTTT
CDR3 protein: CASGGETDTQYF

V gene: TRBV5-1
D gene: TRBD2
J gene: TRBJ2-7
clone size: once
CDR3 DNA: TGCGCCAGCAGCAGCAAAGATAACCTTACAACCATCCCTAGCGGGAGGGGATCCTACGAGCAGTACTTC
CDR3 protein: CASSSKDNLTTIPSGRGSYEQYF

V gene: TRBV9
D gene: TRBD2
J gene: TRBJ2-7
clone size: once
CDR3 DNA: TGTGCCAGCAGCGTAGACGGGCGTCTAGCGGGCCCAGACTACGAGCAGTACTTC
CDR3 protein: CASSVDGRLAGPDYEQYF

V gene: TRBV2
D gene: TRBD2
J gene: TRBJ2-7
clone size: NA
CDR3 DNA: TGTGCCAGCTCCCCCTTGATTGCGGGAGGTACCTACGAGCAGTACTTC
CDR3 protein: CASSPLIAGGTYEQYF

V gene: TRBV5-1
D gene: TRBD1
J gene: TRBJ1-2
clone size: NA
CDR3 DNA: TGCGCCAGCAACAGACATGGACAGGGGGCGGAGGATGGCTACACCTTC
CDR3 protein: CASNRHGQGAEDGYTF

V gene: TRBV10-1
D gene: NA
J gene: TRBJ2-2
clone size: NA
CDR3 DNA: TGCGCCAGCAGCACCGGGACTCCTTTAACCGGGGAGCTGTTTTTT
CDR3 protein: CASSTGTPLTGELFF

V gene: TRBV19
D gene: TRBD1
J gene: TRBJ1-5
clone size: NA
CDR3 DNA: TGTGCCAGTAGTAGACCGGGACAGGGGCCCAATCAGCCCCAGCATTTT
CDR3 protein: CASSRPGQGPNQPQHF

V gene: TRBV5-1
D gene: NA
J gene: TRBJ1-4
clone size: NA
CDR3 DNA: TGCGCCAGCAGCTTGGGATTTCTCGGGAGGGTATCTAATGAAAAACTGTTTTTT
CDR3 protein: CASSLGFLGRVSNEKLFF

V gene: TRBV10-1
D gene: NA
J gene: TRBJ2-1
clone size: NA
CDR3 DNA: TGCGCCAGCAGCGCAGGGGCCAGATACAATGAGCAGTTCTTC
CDR3 protein: CASSAGARYNEQFF

V gene: TRBV7-2
D gene: NA
J gene: TRBJ2-2
clone size: NA
CDR3 DNA: TGTGCCAGCAGCTTGGAAGGGGGACACACCGGGGAGCTGTTTTTT
CDR3 protein: CASSLEGGHTGELFF

V gene: TRBV30
D gene: TRBD1
J gene: TRBJ2-7
clone size: NA
CDR3 DNA: TGTGCCTGGAGTGCACTTGACAGGGTTCGCGAGCAGTACTTC
CDR3 protein: CAWSALDRVREQYF

V gene: TRBV19
D gene: TRBD2
J gene: TRBJ2-1
clone size: NA
CDR3 DNA: TGTGCCAGTAGTATACCAGCGGGAGGGCTTCCACATGAGCAGTTCTTC
CDR3 protein: CASSIPAGGLPHEQFF

V gene: TRBV7-2
D gene: NA
J gene: TRBJ2-5
clone size: NA
CDR3 DNA: TGTGCCAGCAGCTTAGCGCCTATAGGTTTAGGCTTGCAAGAGACCCAGTACTTC
CDR3 protein: CASSLAPIGLGLQETQYF

V gene: TRBV5-4
D gene: TRBD2
J gene: TRBJ2-3
clone size: NA
CDR3 DNA: TGTGCCAGCAGCTTGGGACTAGCGGGAGCGGGAGGGCGTGTTACGCAGTATTTT
CDR3 protein: CASSLGLAGAGGRVTQYF

V gene: TRBV19
D gene: NA
J gene: TRBJ1-5
clone size: once
CDR3 DNA: TGTGCCAGTAGTACGGACAGCCCCAATCAGCCCCAGCATTTT
CDR3 protein: CASSTDSPNQPQHF

V gene: TRBV18
D gene: TRBD1
J gene: TRBJ2-7
clone size: NA
CDR3 DNA: TGTGCCAGCTCACAGGACAGGGCGCGCGAGCAGTACTTC
CDR3 protein: CASSQDRAREQYF